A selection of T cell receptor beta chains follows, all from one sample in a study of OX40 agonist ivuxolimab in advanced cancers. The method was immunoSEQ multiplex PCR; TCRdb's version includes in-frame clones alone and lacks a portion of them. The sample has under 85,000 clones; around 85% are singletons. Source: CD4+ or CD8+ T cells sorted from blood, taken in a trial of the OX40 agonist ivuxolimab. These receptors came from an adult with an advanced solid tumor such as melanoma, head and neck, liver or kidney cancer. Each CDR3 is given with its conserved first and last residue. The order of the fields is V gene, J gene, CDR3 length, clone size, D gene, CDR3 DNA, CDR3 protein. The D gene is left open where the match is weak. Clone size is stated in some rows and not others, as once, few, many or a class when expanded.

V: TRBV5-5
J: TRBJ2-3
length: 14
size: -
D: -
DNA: TGTGCCAGCAGACCACTACACTCCACAGATACGCAGTATTTT
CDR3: CASRPLHSTDTQYF

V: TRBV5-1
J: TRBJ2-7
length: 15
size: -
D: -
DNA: TGCGCCAGCAGCTTAGCGCAGGGATGGGTTTACGAGCAGTACTTC
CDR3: CASSLAQGWVYEQYF

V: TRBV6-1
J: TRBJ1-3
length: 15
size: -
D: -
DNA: TGTGCCAGCGGGGATAGGGGCGGAATCCGAAACACCATATATTTT
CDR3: CASGDRGGIRNTIYF

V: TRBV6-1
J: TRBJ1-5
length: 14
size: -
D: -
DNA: TGTGCCAGCAGTGATTTGGGACGTTCCCAGCCCCAGCATTTT
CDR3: CASSDLGRSQPQHF

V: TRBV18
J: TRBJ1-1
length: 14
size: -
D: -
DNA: TGTGCCAGCTCACCAGGGATGGGGGAGGGTGAAGCTTTCTTT
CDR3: CASSPGMGEGEAFF

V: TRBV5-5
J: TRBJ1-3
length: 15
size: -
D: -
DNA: TGTGCCAGCAGCCGCCGACAGGACTCTGGAAACACCATATATTTT
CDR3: CASSRRQDSGNTIYF

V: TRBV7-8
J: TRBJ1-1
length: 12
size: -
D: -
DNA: TGTGCCAGCAGCCCCAGTGGATCTGAAGCTTTCTTT
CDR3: CASSPSGSEAFF

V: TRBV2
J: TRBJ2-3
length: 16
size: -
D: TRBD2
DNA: TGTGCCAGCAGAGCAACTAGCGGGAAGCCCACAGATACGCAGTATTTT
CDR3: CASRATSGKPTDTQYF

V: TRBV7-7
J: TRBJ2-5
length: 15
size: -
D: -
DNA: TGTGCCAGCAGCTTAATGACAGGCCCCCAAGAGACCCAGTACTTC
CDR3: CASSLMTGPQETQYF

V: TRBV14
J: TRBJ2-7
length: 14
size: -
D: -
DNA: TGTGCCAGCAGCCTCCTTCCTAGCGCCTACGAGCAGTACTTC
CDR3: CASSLLPSAYEQYF

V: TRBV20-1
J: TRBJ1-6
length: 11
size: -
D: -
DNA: TGCAGTGCACTGGGTGGGGCAATCCTCCACTTT
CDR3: CSALGGAILHF

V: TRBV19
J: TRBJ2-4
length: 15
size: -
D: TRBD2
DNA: TGTGCCAGTAGTATGAGCGGGACTCGGAGAAACATTCAGTACTTC
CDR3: CASSMSGTRRNIQYF

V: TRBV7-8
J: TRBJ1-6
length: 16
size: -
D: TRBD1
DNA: TGTGCCAGCAGCTTAGGACGACAGGGTTTAGGCTCACCCCTCCACTTT
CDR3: CASSLGRQGLGSPLHF

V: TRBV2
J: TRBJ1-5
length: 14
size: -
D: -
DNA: TGTGCCAGCAATTGGGAAATGGCAAATCAGCCCCAGCATTTT
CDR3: CASNWEMANQPQHF

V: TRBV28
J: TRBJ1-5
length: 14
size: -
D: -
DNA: TGTGCCAGCAATAGCGGGACCCAAAATCAGCCCCAGCATTTT
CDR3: CASNSGTQNQPQHF

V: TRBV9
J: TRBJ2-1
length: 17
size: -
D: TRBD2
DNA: TGTGCCAGCAGCGTCGGGTCGGGGACTAGCGGGGCCGGCGAGCAGTTCTTC
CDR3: CASSVGSGTSGAGEQFF

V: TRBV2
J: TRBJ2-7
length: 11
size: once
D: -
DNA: TGTGCCAGCAGTAAAAAGGGAGAGCAGTACTTC
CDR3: CASSKKGEQYF

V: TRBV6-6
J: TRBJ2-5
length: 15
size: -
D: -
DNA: TGTGCCAGCAGTTACACGGGGCAGGGCCTAGAGACCCAGTACTTC
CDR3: CASSYTGQGLETQYF

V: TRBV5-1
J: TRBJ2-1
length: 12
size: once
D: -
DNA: TGCGCCAGCAGCTTGCCGACCAATGAGCAGTTCTTC
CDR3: CASSLPTNEQFF

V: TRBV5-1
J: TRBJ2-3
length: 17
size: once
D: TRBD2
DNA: TGCGCCAGCAGCGCGTCGGGACTAGCGGGGGGCACAGATACGCAGTATTTT
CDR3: CASSASGLAGGTDTQYF

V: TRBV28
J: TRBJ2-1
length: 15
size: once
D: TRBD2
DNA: TGTGCCAGCAGTTTATTGGGGAGGGCCCGCAGTGAGCAGTTCTTC
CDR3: CASSLLGRARSEQFF

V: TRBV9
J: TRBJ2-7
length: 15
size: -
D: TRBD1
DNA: TGTGCCAGCAGCGTAAGGGGACAGGGACCCTACGAGCAGTACTTC
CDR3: CASSVRGQGPYEQYF

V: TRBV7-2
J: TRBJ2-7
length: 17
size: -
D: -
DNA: TGTGCCAGCAGCTTAGCGCTGGGCGGCGCATCCTCCTACGAGCAGTACTTC
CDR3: CASSLALGGASSYEQYF

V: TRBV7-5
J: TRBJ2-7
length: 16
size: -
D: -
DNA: TGTGTCAGAAGCTTAGCCTCGACAGGGACAAGCTACGAGCAGTACTTC
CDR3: CVRSLASTGTSYEQYF

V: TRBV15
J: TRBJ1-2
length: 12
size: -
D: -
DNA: TGTGCCACCAGCGGTTCTAACTATGGCTACACCTTC
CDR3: CATSGSNYGYTF

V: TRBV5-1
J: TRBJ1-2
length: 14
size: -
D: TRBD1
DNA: TGCGCCAGCAGCCCCGGGACAGGCGTCTATGGCTACACCTTC
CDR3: CASSPGTGVYGYTF

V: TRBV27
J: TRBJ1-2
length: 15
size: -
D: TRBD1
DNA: TGTGCCAGCAGTTTGAGGGACAGGGGATCCTATGGCTACACCTTC
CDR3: CASSLRDRGSYGYTF

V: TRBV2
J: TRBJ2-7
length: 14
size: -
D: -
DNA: TGTGCCAGCGGATTCCGGGGGACTTCCTACGAGCAGTACTTC
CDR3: CASGFRGTSYEQYF

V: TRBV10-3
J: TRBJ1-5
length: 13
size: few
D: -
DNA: TGTGCCATCAGTGGGAAGGTGAATCAGCCCCAGCATTTT
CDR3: CAISGKVNQPQHF

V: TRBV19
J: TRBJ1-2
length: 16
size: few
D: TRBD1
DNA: TGTGCCAGTACCAAAGCCGGACAGGGCATATCCTATGGCTACACCTTC
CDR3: CASTKAGQGISYGYTF

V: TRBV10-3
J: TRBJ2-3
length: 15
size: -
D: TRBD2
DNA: TGTGCCATCAGTCCCTTAGCGGGAGGTAGAGATACGCAGTATTTT
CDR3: CAISPLAGGRDTQYF

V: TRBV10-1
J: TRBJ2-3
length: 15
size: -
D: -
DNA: TGCGCCAGCAGTGAAGGGACCGTAATCGCAGATACGCAGTATTTT
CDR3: CASSEGTVIADTQYF

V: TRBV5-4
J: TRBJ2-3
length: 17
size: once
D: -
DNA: TGTGCCAGCAGCCTAAAATGGGGGGGGGCCGCCACAGATACGCAGTATTTT
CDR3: CASSLKWGGAATDTQYF

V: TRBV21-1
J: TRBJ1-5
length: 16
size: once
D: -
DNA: TGTGCCAGCAGCAAAGGAGGGTGGGGGGCTAAGCAGCCCCAGCATTTT
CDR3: CASSKGGWGAKQPQHF

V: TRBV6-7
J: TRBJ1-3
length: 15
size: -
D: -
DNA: TGTGCCAGCAGTTCCCCTATTTTGTTTGGAAACACCATATATTTT
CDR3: CASSSPILFGNTIYF

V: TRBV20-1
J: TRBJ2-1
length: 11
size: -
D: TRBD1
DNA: TGCAGTGCTACCTTGACAGGGGAGCAGTTCTTC
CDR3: CSATLTGEQFF

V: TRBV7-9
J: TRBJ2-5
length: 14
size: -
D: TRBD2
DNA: TGTGCCAGCAGCTCCGGGCCGGGAGGAGAGACCCAGTACTTC
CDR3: CASSSGPGGETQYF

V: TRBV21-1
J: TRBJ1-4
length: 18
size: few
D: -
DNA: TGTGCCAGCAGCTCCAGGGGTCAGCCGGGGAATATGAATGAAAAACTGTTTTTT
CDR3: CASSSRGQPGNMNEKLFF